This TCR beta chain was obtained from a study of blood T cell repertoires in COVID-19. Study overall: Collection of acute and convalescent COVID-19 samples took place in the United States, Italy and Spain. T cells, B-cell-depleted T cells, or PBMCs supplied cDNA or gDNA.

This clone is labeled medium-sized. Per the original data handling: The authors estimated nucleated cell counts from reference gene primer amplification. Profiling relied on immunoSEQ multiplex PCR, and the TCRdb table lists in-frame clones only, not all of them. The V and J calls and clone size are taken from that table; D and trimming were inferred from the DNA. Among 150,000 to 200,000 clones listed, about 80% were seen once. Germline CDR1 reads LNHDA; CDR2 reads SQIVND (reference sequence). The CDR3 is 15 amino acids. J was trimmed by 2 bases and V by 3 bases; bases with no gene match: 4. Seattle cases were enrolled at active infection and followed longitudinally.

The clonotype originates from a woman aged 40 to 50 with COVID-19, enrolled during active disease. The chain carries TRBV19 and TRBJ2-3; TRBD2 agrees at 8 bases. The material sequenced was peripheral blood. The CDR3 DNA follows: TGTGCCAGTAGTATTACTAGCGGCAACACAGATACGCAGTATTTT. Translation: CASSITSGNTDTQYF.